One and the same sample provided the 3 T cell receptor beta chains below, sequenced in a study of blood T cells in healthy people across ages. PCR was performed a second time for about 7 to 12 cycles using a sample-barcoded 5' primer and a J-beta primer mix. One entry per CDR3 protein results from TCRdb running MiXCR on the 5' RACE reads. The data show 980,000 or so distinct CDR3 sequences, roughly 50% seen once. Sequencing used blood. These receptors were taken from a man younger than 45 in good health.

This clonotype was counted once. The J gene is TRBJ2-6, the V gene TRBV6-5; D is perhaps TRBD1 (6 bases). The V gene lost 2 bases and the J gene lost 8 bases, with 13 bases spanning the gap. The CDR3 has 15 residues. From germline, CDR1 is MNHEY and CDR2 SVGAGI. The CDR3 loop is CASSYAGDGTNVLTF. The CDR3 coding sequence is TGTGCCAGCAGTTACGCAGGGGACGGGACCAACGTCCTGACTTTC.

The chain uses TRBV20-1 and TRBJ2-1; 8 bases map to TRBD2. With V trimmed by 3 bases and J by 8 bases, 12 bases remained unmatched. The CDR3 has 15 amino acids. Germline V gene lookup returns CDR1 DFQATT and CDR2 SNEGSKA (reference sequence). The CDR3 spells CSARELSGGRYEQFF. CDR3 sequence (DNA): TGCAGTGCTAGGGAGCTCAGCGGGGGTAGGTATGAGCAGTTCTTC.

This chain connects TRBV7-2 to TRBJ2-3, with D possibly being TRBD2 (6 bases). This CDR3 is built from 17 residues. Germline CDR1 and CDR2: SGHTA and FQGNSA. The V gene lost 1 base and the J gene lost 1 base, with 15 bases spanning the gap. This CDR3 is CASSLEIGPSGTDTQYF. The CDR3 nucleotides are TGTGCCAGCAGCTTAGAAATAGGGCCTAGCGGCACAGATACGCAGTATTTT.